This TCR beta chain was identified during a study of shared clonotypes between healthy human individuals. General study results and limits: Few donors restricted represented genetic and exposure-history diversity.

Comment on this clone: Its antigen is as yet unknown.

Investigators spread the genomic DNA of each subset evenly over several immunoSEQ plates. The sequencing of unsorted PBMC DNA took place on ten immunoSEQ deep assay plates. Data came from immunoSEQ multiplex PCR; TCRdb stores just in-frame clones and leaves some out. The table lists approximately 500,000 clones, about 78% of them singletons. The CDR3 contains 14 residues. Germline V gene lookup returns CDR1 MDHEN and CDR2 SYDVKM. V lost 7 bases to trimming and J lost 8 bases, with 18 bases between them. Donors were healthy HIV-negative adults without recently reported acute infections or vaccinations.

The sequence came from a woman aged 40 to 50 in good health. Some clones in this sample may be carry-over from other donors' samples. The specimen was PBMCs. The genes are TRBV28 and TRBJ2-1, with D tentatively TRBD2 (6 bases). Written as DNA, the CDR3 is TGTGCCAGCAACCGGGACGGAGGGGTAGATGAGCAGTTCTTC. Translated, it gives CASNRDGGVDEQFF.